This entry features one T cell receptor (beta chain) sequence. What it recognizes is unknown. This sample is drawn from a study of cytomegalovirus exposure and HLA in healthy donors. The study's findings and limits: A later analysis linked around 15,000 TCR beta sequences to HLA alleles at 0.05 false discovery rate. The authors later found HLA-associated TCR beta chains more clonally expanded than equally common others. The authors enumerated some 160 TCR beta chains as linked to cytomegalovirus.

This CDR3 has 18 residues. Per the germline V gene, CDR1 is LNHDA and CDR2 is SQIVND (reference sequence). V lost 9 bases and J 7 bases, leaving 33 bases between the germline ends. PCR used 60 Vbeta primers and 13 Jbeta primers. Using immunoSEQ multiplex PCR, the repertoire was profiled, and TCRdb retains in-frame clones only, with some absent. The sample contains 150,000 to 200,000 clones, over 65% of which appear only once. This chain uses TRBV19 with TRBJ1-1; no clear D gene. Sequenced material: PBMCs. The sequence was collected from a man younger than 35 in good health and CMV-seropositive. Here the CDR3 DNA reads TGTGCCAGACCAAGCTTCCGAGGACGGGAAACCCCTGTCGATGAAGCTTTCTTT. It translates to CARPSFRGRETPVDEAFF.